This TCR beta chain was sequenced in a study of shared clonotypes between healthy human individuals. About the study: With ages of 18 to 49, the donors were two women and a few men.

The method was immunoSEQ multiplex PCR; TCRdb's version includes in-frame clones alone and lacks a portion of them. The sample has some 2 million clones; 95% are singletons. V lost 2 bases, J lost 0 bases, and 5 bases lay in between. CDR1 is KGHSH and CDR2 is LQKENI in the germline V gene. The CDR3 consists of 13 residues. This clone has only one observation. Other DNA sequences from this sample encode an identical CDR3 as well. The clonotype originates from a man between 18 and 35 years old in good health. The sequenced sample consisted of naive CD4+ T cells sorted from blood. Subset given: CD45RA+ positively selected. This chain uses TRBV18 with TRBJ2-7, with D hard to call. The CDR3 sequence is CASSPDGSYEQYF. The CDR3 DNA is TGTGCCAGCTCACCAGACGGCTCCTACGAGCAGTACTTC.